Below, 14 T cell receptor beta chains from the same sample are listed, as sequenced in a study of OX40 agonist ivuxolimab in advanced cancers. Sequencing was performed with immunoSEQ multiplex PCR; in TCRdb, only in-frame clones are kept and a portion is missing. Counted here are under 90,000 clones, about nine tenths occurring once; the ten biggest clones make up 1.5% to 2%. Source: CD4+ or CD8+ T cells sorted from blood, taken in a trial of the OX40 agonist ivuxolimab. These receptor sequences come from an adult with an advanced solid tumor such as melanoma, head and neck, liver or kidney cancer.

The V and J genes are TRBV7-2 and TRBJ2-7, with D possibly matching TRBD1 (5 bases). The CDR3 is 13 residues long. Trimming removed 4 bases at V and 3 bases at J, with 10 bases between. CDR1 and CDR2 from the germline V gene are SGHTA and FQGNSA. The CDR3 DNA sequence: TGTGCCAGCAGCTCCGACAGATACTACGAGCAGTACTTC. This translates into CASSSDRYYEQYF.

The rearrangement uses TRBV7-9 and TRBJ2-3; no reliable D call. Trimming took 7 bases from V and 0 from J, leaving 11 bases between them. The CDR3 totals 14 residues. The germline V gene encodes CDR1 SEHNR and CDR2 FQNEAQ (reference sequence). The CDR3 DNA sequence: TGTGCCAGCAAGTCGGCCCCTAGCACAGATACGCAGTATTTT. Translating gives CASKSAPSTDTQYF.

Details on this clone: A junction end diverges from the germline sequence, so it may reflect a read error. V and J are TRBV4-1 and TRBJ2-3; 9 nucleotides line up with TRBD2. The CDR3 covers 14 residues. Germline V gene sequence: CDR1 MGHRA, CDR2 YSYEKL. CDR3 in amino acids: CASSQGTSTDTQYF. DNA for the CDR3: TGCGCCAGCAGCCAGGGGACTAGCACGGATACGCAGTATTTT.

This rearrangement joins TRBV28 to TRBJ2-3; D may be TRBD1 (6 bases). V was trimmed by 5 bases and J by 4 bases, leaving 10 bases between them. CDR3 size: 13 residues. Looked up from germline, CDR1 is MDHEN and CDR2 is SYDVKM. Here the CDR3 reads CASSLGQSDTQYF. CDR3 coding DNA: TGTGCCAGCAGTCTCGGACAGTCAGATACGCAGTATTTT.

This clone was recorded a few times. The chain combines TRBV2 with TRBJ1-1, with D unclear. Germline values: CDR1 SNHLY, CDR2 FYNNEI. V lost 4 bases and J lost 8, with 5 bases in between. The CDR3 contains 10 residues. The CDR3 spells CASSVEEAFF. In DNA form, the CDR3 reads TGTGCCAGCAGTGTTGAAGAAGCTTTCTTT.

The DNA of the CDR3 is TGCAGCGTTGAAGAGGAGACCCAGTACTTC. As protein: CSVEEETQYF. V is TRBV29-1 and J is TRBJ2-5; D unresolved. The germline V gene has CDR1 SQVTM and CDR2 ANQGSEA. The V end lost 0 bases, the J end lost 5 bases, and 1 base lay between the germline ends. The CDR3 has 10 residues.

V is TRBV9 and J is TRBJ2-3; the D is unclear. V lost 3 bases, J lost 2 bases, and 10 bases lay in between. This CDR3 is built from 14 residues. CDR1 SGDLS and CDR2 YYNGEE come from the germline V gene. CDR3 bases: TGTGCCAGCAGCGCTCGACTCACCACAGATACGCAGTATTTT. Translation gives CASSARLTTDTQYF.

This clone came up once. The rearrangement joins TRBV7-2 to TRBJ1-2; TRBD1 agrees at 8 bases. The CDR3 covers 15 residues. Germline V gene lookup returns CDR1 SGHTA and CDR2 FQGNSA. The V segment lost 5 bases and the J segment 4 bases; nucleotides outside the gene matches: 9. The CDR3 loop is CASSPQGQGGYGYTF. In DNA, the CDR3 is TGTGCCAGCAGCCCCCAAGGACAGGGCGGCTATGGCTACACCTTC.

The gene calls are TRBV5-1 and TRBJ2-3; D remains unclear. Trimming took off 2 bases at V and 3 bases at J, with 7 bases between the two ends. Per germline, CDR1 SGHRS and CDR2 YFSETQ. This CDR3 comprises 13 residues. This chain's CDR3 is CASSFSGTDTQYF. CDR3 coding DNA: TGCGCCAGCAGCTTTAGTGGAACAGATACGCAGTATTTT.

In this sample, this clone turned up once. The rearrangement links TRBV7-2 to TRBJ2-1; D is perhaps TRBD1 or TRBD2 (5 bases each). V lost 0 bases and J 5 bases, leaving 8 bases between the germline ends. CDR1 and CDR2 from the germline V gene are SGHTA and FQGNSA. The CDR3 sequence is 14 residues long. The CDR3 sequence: CASSLAGTHNEQFF. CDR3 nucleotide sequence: TGTGCCAGCAGCTTAGCGGGGACCCACAATGAGCAGTTCTTC.

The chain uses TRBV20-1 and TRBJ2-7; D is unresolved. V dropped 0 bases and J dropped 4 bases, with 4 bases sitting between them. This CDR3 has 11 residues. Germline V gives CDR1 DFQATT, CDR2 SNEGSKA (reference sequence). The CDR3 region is CSAREQYEQYF. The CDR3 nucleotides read TGCAGTGCTAGAGAGCAGTACGAGCAGTACTTC.

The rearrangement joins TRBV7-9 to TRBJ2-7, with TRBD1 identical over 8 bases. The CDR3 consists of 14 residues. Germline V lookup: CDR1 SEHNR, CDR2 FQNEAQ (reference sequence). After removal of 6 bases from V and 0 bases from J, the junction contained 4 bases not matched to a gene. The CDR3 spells CASSSTGGSYEQYF. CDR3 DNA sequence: TGTGCCAGCAGTTCAACAGGGGGCTCCTACGAGCAGTACTTC. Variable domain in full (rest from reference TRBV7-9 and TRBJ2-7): DTGVSQNPRHKITKRGQNVTFRCDPISEHNRLYWYRQTLGQGPEFLTYFQNEAQLEKSRLLSDRFSAERPKGSFSTLEIQRTEQGDSAMYLCASSSTGGSYEQYFGPGTRLTVT.

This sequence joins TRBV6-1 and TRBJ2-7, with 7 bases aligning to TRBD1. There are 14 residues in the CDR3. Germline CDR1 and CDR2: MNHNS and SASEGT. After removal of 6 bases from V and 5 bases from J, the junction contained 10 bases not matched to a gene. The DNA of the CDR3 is TGTGCCAGCAGGAGACAGGGTAATATCGACGAGCAGTACTTC. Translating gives CASRRQGNIDEQYF.

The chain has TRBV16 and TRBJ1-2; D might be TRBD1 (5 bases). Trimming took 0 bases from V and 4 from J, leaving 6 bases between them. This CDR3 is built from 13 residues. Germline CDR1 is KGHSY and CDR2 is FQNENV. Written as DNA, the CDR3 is TGTGCCAGCAGCCAATCAGGGACCTATGGCTACACCTTC. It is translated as CASSQSGTYGYTF.